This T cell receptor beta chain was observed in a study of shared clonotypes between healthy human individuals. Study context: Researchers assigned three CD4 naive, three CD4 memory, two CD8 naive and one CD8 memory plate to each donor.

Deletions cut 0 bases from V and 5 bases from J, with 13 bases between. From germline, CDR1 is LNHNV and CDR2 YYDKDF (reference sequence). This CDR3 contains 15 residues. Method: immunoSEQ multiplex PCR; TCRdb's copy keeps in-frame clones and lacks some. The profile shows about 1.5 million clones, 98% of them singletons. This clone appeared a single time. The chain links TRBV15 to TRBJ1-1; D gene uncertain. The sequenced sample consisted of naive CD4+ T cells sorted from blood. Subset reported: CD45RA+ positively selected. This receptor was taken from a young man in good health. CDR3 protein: CATSREIMGLTEAFF. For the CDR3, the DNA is TGTGCCACCAGCAGAGAAATTATGGGATTAACTGAAGCTTTCTTT.